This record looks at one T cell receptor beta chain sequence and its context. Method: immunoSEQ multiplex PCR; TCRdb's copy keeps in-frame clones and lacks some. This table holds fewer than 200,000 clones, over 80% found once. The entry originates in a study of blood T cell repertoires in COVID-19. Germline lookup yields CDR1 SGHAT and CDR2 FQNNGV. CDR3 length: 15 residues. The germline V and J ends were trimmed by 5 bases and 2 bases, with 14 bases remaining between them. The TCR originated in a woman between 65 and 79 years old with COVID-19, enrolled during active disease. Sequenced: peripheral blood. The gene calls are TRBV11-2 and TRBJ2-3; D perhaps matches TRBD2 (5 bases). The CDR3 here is CASSPNLGDTDTQYF. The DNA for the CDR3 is TGTGCCAGCAGCCCCAACTTGGGAGACACAGATACGCAGTATTTT.